This is a list of T cell receptor beta chains from one sample in a study of cytomegalovirus exposure and HLA in healthy donors. Sequencing used immunoSEQ multiplex PCR; TCRdb keeps in-frame clones, though not all of them. The repertoire holds approximately 150,000 clones, with 76% as singletons. The sequencing sample was made of PBMCs. These receptors came from a middle-aged man in good health and CMV-seronegative. Both conserved end residues are part of each CDR3. Fields, in order: J gene, clone size, D gene, V gene, CDR3 DNA, CDR3 protein. The D gene is left open where the match is weak. Clone size appears in some rows only: once, few, many, or a class for an expanded clone.

J: TRBJ2-7; size: -; D: TRBD2; V: TRBV9; DNA: TGTGCCAGCAGCGCTAGCGGGGCCTCCTACGAGCAGTACTTC; CDR3: CASSASGASYEQYF
J: TRBJ2-3; size: few; D: TRBD2; V: TRBV7-9; DNA: TGTGCCAGCAGCCCAGCTAGCGGGAGGGCCCTCGACACAGATACGCAGTATTTT; CDR3: CASSPASGRALDTDTQYF
J: TRBJ2-1; size: -; D: TRBD1; V: TRBV28; DNA: TGTGCCAGCAGCTCTTGGGACAGGGAACACAATGAGCAGTTCTTC; CDR3: CASSSWDREHNEQFF
J: TRBJ2-7; size: -; D: -; V: TRBV13; DNA: TGTGCCAGCAGCCGGAGCTCCTACGAGCAGTACTTC; CDR3: CASSRSSYEQYF
J: TRBJ1-2; size: few; D: -; V: TRBV4-1; DNA: TGCGCCAGCAGCCAAGAGTTTTCTACGCAGGGGCACACCTTC; CDR3: CASSQEFSTQGHTF
J: TRBJ2-7; size: -; D: TRBD1; V: TRBV7-8; DNA: TGTGCCAGCAGCTTAGGACGGGGCCTACAGGGGCCCTCCTACGAGCAGTACTTC; CDR3: CASSLGRGLQGPSYEQYF
J: TRBJ2-1; size: -; D: TRBD2; V: TRBV10-3; DNA: TGTGCCATCAGTGAGTCTGCTAGCGGGAGAGGCGCCTACAATGAGCAGTTCTTC; CDR3: CAISESASGRGAYNEQFF
J: TRBJ2-3; size: -; D: -; V: TRBV5-1; DNA: TGCGCCAGCAGCTTGGGAGTCCTTAGCACAGATACGCAGTATTTT; CDR3: CASSLGVLSTDTQYF
J: TRBJ2-7; size: -; D: TRBD1; V: TRBV5-4; DNA: TGTGCCAGCAGCGGGGGGACAGGGAACGACGAGCAGTACTTC; CDR3: CASSGGTGNDEQYF
J: TRBJ2-5; size: -; D: TRBD2; V: TRBV6-5; DNA: TGTGCCAGCAGTTACGGGGGAGGGCCTCGAGAGACCCAGTACTTC; CDR3: CASSYGGGPRETQYF
J: TRBJ2-2; size: -; D: TRBD2; V: TRBV9; DNA: TGTGCCAGCAGCGTGACTAGCGGGGTCACCGGGGAGCTGTTTTTT; CDR3: CASSVTSGVTGELFF
J: TRBJ2-2; size: few; D: TRBD1; V: TRBV15; DNA: TGTGCCACCAGCAGAGCTATGACCGGGACAGGGAACACCGGGGAGCTGTTTTTT; CDR3: CATSRAMTGTGNTGELFF
J: TRBJ1-1; size: -; D: TRBD1; V: TRBV7-9; DNA: TGTGCCAGCAGCTTAGCGGAGGGGGCGCGGACTGAAGCTTTCTTT; CDR3: CASSLAEGARTEAFF
J: TRBJ2-7; size: -; D: -; V: TRBV4-1; DNA: TGCGCCAGCAGCCAAAACAGGGCGGCGTGGGAGCAGTACTTC; CDR3: CASSQNRAAWEQYF
J: TRBJ2-1; size: -; D: -; V: TRBV6-5; DNA: TGTGCCAGCAGTTCTAGTAGGGAGCAGTTCTTC; CDR3: CASSSSREQFF
J: TRBJ1-4; size: -; D: TRBD1; V: TRBV27; DNA: TGTGCCAGCAGTTTCCCCAGGGGGCAGTGTGAAAAACTGTTTTTT; CDR3: CASSFPRGQCEKLFF
J: TRBJ2-5; size: -; D: TRBD2; V: TRBV7-9; DNA: TGTGCCAGCAGCTTTAGCGGGGGGGCCGTTGAGACCCAGTACTTC; CDR3: CASSFSGGAVETQYF
J: TRBJ2-3; size: -; D: TRBD1; V: TRBV7-9; DNA: TGTGCCAGCAGCATCCTAGACAGGGCCGAAACTAGCACAGATACGCAGTATTTT; CDR3: CASSILDRAETSTDTQYF
J: TRBJ1-2; size: -; D: -; V: TRBV21-1; DNA: TGTGCCAGCAGCATCGGCAGGGGGCTAGGCTATGGCTACACCTTC; CDR3: CASSIGRGLGYGYTF
J: TRBJ2-2; size: -; D: -; V: TRBV15; DNA: TGTGCCACCAGCGTAGGACCGAGCGGGACCGGGGAGCTGTTTTTT; CDR3: CATSVGPSGTGELFF
J: TRBJ2-5; size: once; D: TRBD2; V: TRBV11-2; DNA: TGTGCCAGCAGCTTAGCGTCCGCGGGGGGGTGGGAGACCCAGTACTTC; CDR3: CASSLASAGGWETQYF
J: TRBJ1-1; size: -; D: -; V: TRBV10-3; DNA: TGTGCCATCAGTGAGTCCTGGGGGAGGGAGGTGAACACTGAAGCTTTCTTT; CDR3: CAISESWGREVNTEAFF
J: TRBJ2-1; size: -; D: TRBD1; V: TRBV29-1; DNA: TGCAGCGTTCTCGGTGGACAGGGAGCGGATGAGCAGTTCTTC; CDR3: CSVLGGQGADEQFF
J: TRBJ2-5; size: -; D: TRBD2; V: TRBV27; DNA: TGTGCCAGCAAGCGCGGGGGGGCTTCGGAGACCCAGTACTTC; CDR3: CASKRGGASETQYF
J: TRBJ2-2; size: -; D: TRBD2; V: TRBV30; DNA: TGTGCCTGGAGTGGTTTTCTCAGAGCGGGACTAGCGGGTGCGAACACCGGGGAGCTGTTTTTT; CDR3: CAWSGFLRAGLAGANTGELFF
J: TRBJ2-1; size: few; D: TRBD2; V: TRBV14; DNA: TGTGCCAGCAGCCAAACTAGCGGGAGGGCCGATGAGCAGTTCTTC; CDR3: CASSQTSGRADEQFF
J: TRBJ2-2; size: -; D: -; V: TRBV19; DNA: TGTGCCAGTAGGAGGGGGAGCTCCACCGGGGAGCTGTTTTTT; CDR3: CASRRGSSTGELFF
J: TRBJ2-4; size: -; D: -; V: TRBV30; DNA: TGTGCCTGGAGTTCCCGATACGGGGACTTACCCAAAAACATTCAGTACTTC; CDR3: CAWSSRYGDLPKNIQYF
J: TRBJ2-7; size: few; D: -; V: TRBV6-6; DNA: TGTGCCAGCAGTCCCGGACAACCCTTCTACGAGCAGTACTTC; CDR3: CASSPGQPFYEQYF
J: TRBJ2-7; size: -; D: TRBD2; V: TRBV4-1; DNA: TGCGCCAGCAGCGACCTAGCGGGGGGACCCTACGAGCAGTACTTC; CDR3: CASSDLAGGPYEQYF
J: TRBJ2-2; size: -; D: -; V: TRBV27; DNA: TGTGCCAGCACCCGGGGGGCCACCGGGGAGCTGTTTTTT; CDR3: CASTRGATGELFF
J: TRBJ2-7; size: -; D: -; V: TRBV4-2; DNA: TGTGCCAGCAGCCACCGGGGGAGCTACGAGCAGTACTTC; CDR3: CASSHRGSYEQYF
J: TRBJ2-1; size: few; D: -; V: TRBV5-1; DNA: TGCGCCAGCAGCTTGGCCGCTGGGGCAGGGGAGCAGTTCTTC; CDR3: CASSLAAGAGEQFF
J: TRBJ2-5; size: -; D: -; V: TRBV27; DNA: TGTGCCAGCAGCAATTTTGCGGAGTACCAAGAGACCCAGTACTTC; CDR3: CASSNFAEYQETQYF
J: TRBJ2-1; size: -; D: TRBD2; V: TRBV28; DNA: TGTGCCAGCAGTTTAAGACGACTAGCGGGAGCCAATGAGCAGTTCTTC; CDR3: CASSLRRLAGANEQFF
J: TRBJ2-7; size: -; D: TRBD2; V: TRBV7-2; DNA: TGTGCCAGCAGCTTGGCGGGGGGGTTATCAAATTTCTACGAGCAGTACTTC; CDR3: CASSLAGGLSNFYEQYF
J: TRBJ1-2; size: -; D: -; V: TRBV18; DNA: TGTGCCAGCTCACCTACTACAGGGACCGACTATGGCTACACCTTC; CDR3: CASSPTTGTDYGYTF
J: TRBJ2-5; size: -; D: TRBD1; V: TRBV5-1; DNA: TGCGCCAGCAGCCCAAGGACAGGGCGGGAAGGAGAGACCCAGTACTTC; CDR3: CASSPRTGREGETQYF
J: TRBJ2-2; size: -; D: -; V: TRBV5-5; DNA: TGTGCCAGCAGCTCAAGTGGGAGTAACACCGGGGAGCTGTTTTTT; CDR3: CASSSSGSNTGELFF
J: TRBJ1-5; size: -; D: -; V: TRBV27; DNA: TGTGCCAGCAGTCAACAGGGATTTCAGCCCCAGCATTTT; CDR3: CASSQQGFQPQHF
J: TRBJ1-2; size: -; D: TRBD1; V: TRBV10-3; DNA: TGTGCCATCAGTGAGTCGAGTCAGGGGGCCAACTTTGGCTACACCTTC; CDR3: CAISESSQGANFGYTF
J: TRBJ2-3; size: once; D: TRBD2; V: TRBV11-2; DNA: TGTGCCAGCAGCTTAGCCCAGCGGGAGGGCCTAACAGATACGCAGTATTTT; CDR3: CASSLAQREGLTDTQYF
J: TRBJ2-1; size: -; D: -; V: TRBV19; DNA: TGTGCCAGTAAGTCGGTCTATGAGCAGTTCTTC; CDR3: CASKSVYEQFF
J: TRBJ2-5; size: once; D: TRBD2; V: TRBV10-3; DNA: TGTGCCATCAGTGAGGTAGCGGGGGCTAAAGAGACCCAGTACTTC; CDR3: CAISEVAGAKETQYF
J: TRBJ2-7; size: -; D: TRBD1; V: TRBV23-1; DNA: TGCGCCGCAAGATCCAGGGACAGGACCTACGAGCAGTACTTC; CDR3: CAARSRDRTYEQYF
J: TRBJ2-1; size: few; D: TRBD2; V: TRBV27; DNA: TGTGCCAGCAGTTTCGGGGGGGCGGTTTACAATGAGCAGTTCTTC; CDR3: CASSFGGAVYNEQFF
J: TRBJ2-1; size: -; D: -; V: TRBV5-1; DNA: TGCGCCAGCAGCTTGCTCCTAGGGGGGGATGAGCAGTTCTTC; CDR3: CASSLLLGGDEQFF
J: TRBJ2-1; size: -; D: TRBD2; V: TRBV28; DNA: TGTGCCAGCATTACACTAGCGGGGGGCTTCTACAATGAGCAGTTCTTC; CDR3: CASITLAGGFYNEQFF